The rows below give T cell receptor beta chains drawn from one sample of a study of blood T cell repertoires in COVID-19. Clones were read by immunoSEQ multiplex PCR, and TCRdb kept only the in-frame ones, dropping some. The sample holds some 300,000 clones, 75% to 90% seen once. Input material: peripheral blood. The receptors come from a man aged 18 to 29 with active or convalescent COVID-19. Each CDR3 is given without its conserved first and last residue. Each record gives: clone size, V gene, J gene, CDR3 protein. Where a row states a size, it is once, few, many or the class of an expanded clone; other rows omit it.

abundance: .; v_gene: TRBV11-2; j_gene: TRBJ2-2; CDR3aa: ASSPGDRSNTGELF
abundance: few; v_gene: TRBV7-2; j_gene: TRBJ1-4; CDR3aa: ASSQTGSHGEKLF
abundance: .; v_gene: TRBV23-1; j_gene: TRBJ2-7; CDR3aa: ASSQSDKPWIYEQY
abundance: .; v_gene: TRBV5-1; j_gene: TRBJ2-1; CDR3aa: ASSLSGESSYNEQF
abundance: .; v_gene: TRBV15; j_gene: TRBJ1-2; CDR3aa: ATSRDAGISYGYT
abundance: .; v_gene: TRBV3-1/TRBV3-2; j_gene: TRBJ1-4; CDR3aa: ASSGGDEATNEKLF
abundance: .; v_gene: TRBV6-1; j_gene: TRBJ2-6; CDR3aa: ASSERRGSGANVLT
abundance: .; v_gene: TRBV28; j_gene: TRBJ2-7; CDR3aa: ASSLTRGSELYEQY
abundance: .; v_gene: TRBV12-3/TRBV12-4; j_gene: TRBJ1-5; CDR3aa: ASSFAEDQPQH
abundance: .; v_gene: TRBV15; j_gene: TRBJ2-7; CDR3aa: ATSREWTSGSYEQY
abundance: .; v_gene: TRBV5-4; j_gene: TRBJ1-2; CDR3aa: ASSLERRGYT
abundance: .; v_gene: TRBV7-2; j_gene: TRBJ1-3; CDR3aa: ASSLVPPGGASGNTIY
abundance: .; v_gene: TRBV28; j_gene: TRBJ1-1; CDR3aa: ASSSTLYGAENTEAF
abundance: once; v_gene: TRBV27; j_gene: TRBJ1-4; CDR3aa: ASSRTAGLIEKLG
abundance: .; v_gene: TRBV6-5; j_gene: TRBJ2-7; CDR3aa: ASSSPGVYEQY
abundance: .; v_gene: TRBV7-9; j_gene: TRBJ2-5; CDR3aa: ASRQGAGETQY
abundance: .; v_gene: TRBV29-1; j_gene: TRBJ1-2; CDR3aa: SVVGQPYGYT
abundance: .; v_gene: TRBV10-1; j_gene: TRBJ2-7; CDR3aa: ASSETPDRGNEQY
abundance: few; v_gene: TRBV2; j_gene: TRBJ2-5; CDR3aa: ATTQGGVETQY
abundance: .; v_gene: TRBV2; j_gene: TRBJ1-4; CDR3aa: ASSEWGEKLF
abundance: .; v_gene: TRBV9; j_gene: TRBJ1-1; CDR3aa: ASSVVEGANTEAF
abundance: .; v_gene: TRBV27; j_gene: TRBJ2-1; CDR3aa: ASSPGTGVTSEQF
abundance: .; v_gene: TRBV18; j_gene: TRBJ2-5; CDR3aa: ASSPLSGVETQY
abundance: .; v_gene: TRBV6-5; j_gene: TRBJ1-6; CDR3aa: ATQRDRVNSPLH
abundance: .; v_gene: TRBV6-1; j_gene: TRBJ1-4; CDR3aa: ASSVRWGRSNEKLF
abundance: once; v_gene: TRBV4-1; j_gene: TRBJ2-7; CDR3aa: ASSQAWPILYEQY
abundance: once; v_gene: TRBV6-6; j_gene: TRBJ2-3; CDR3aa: ASRDGGLANTDTQY
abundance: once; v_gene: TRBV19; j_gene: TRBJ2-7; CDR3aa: ASSLRTTGSITPYEQY